This T cell receptor beta chain is from a study of resident and recirculating memory T cells in vitiligo. As for the study in general: Samples were epidermis from two lesional and two nonlesional sites, plus PBMCs.

The CDR3 runs 16 residues. Germline CDR1 and CDR2: SGDLS and YYNGEE. Unmatched junction bases numbered 6, after V lost 1 base and J lost 4 bases. Study findings and constraints: Clonality differed among vitiligo lesions, with no unique dominant clone.

Stability required unchanged lesions during the previous 6 months. Stable patients also lacked confetti depigmentation, a sign of active vitiligo. Produced via immunoSEQ multiplex PCR; TCRdb's table is partial and in-frame only. The sample lists tens of thousands of clones, more than 85% seen once, with over 4.5% in the top ten. Concerning this clone itself: What it binds is not known.

This TCR was sampled from a male donor with vitiligo. The chain joins TRBV9 to TRBJ2-1; 9 bases are shared with TRBD2. Sequencing was carried out using blood. CDR3 protein: CASSVNGRGGYNEQFF. In DNA form, the CDR3 reads TGTGCCAGCAGCGTAAACGGGCGGGGGGGATACAATGAGCAGTTCTTC.